This T cell receptor (beta chain) was retrieved from a study of cytomegalovirus exposure and HLA in healthy donors. Study details: About 80 million unique TCRs from HLA-typed donors made up an early data release.

The germline V gene has CDR1 ENHRY and CDR2 SYGVKD. Trimming removed 1 base from V and 2 bases from J; junction bases left unmatched: 6. This CDR3 comprises 18 residues. The PCR was carried out with 60 Vbeta primers and 13 Jbeta primers. The data were produced by immunoSEQ multiplex PCR, yet TCRdb's version contains in-frame clones alone and is incomplete. Altogether 24,000 or so clones are present, more than 75% being singletons, with the ten largest covering 4% to 5.5%. The sequencing sample was made of PBMCs. This clonotype was obtained from a male donor in good health and CMV-seronegative. The rearrangement links TRBV10-3 to TRBJ2-5, with 14 bases identical to TRBD2. The CDR3 sequence: CAISEWGLAGAPQETQYF. The CDR3 nucleotides are TGTGCCATCAGTGAGTGGGGACTAGCGGGGGCCCCACAAGAGACCCAGTACTTC.